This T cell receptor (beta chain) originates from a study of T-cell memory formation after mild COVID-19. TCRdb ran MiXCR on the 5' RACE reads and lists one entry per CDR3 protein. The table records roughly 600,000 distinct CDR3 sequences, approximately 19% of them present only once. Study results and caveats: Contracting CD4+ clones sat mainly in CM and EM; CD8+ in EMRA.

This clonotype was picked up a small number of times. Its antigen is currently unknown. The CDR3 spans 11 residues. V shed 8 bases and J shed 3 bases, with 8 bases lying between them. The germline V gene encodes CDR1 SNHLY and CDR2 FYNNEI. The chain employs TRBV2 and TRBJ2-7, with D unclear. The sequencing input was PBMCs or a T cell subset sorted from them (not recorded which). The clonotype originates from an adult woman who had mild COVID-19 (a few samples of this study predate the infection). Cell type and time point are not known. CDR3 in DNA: TGTGCCAGCTTAGTCGGCTACGAGCAGTACTTC. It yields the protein CASLVGYEQYF.